Detailed here is one TCR beta chain. This sample includes further DNA sequences coding for the same CDR3. The data originate from a study of shared clonotypes between healthy human individuals. Study-level information: Three plates were used per donor for CD4 naive, three for CD4 memory, two for CD8 naive and one for CD8 memory.

Deep-level settings were used for running the assay. Data came from immunoSEQ multiplex PCR; TCRdb stores just in-frame clones and leaves some out. This sample has millions of clones, with more than 90% found just once. This receptor was taken from a man younger than 35 in good health. Source material: naive CD4+ T cells sorted from blood. Subset given: CD45RA+ positively selected.

The CDR3 loop reads CASSPGGLGANVLTF. The CDR3 DNA reads TGTGCCAGCAGCCCTGGGGGGCTCGGGGCCAACGTCCTGACTTTC. The chain recombines TRBV7-2 with TRBJ2-6; D assignment may be TRBD1 or TRBD2 (6 bases each). V was pared by 5 bases and J by 4 bases, with 12 bases between. CDR1 SGHTA and CDR2 FQGNSA come from the germline V gene. This CDR3 has 15 residues.